This T cell receptor beta chain was identified during a study of cytomegalovirus exposure and HLA in healthy donors. Study-wide results and limits: In a later analysis, compared with equally common non-associated chains, HLA-associated beta chains were more expanded. TCR beta sequences reportedly predicted the HLA-A and HLA-B alleles of most subjects accurately. A later analysis associated under 20,000 TCR beta sequences with HLA alleles at a 0.05 false discovery rate.

The CDR3 contains 13 residues. Trimming took 9 bases from V and 3 from J; bases not matched to a gene: 5. The V gene's germline CDR1 is SNHLY and CDR2 FYNNEI. On this clone itself: What it binds is unknown.

Both 60 Vbeta primers and 13 Jbeta primers went into the PCR. Some clones are missing from TCRdb's copy, which holds only in-frame ones; the method was immunoSEQ multiplex PCR. The table shows about 69,000 clones, with about 76% occurring only once. The V gene is TRBV2, the J gene TRBJ2-1; 7 bases match TRBD2. This TCR was recovered from a man younger than 30 in good health and CMV-seronegative. The specimen was PBMCs. The CDR3 loop reads CASGGGFYNEQFF. The CDR3, as DNA: TGTGCCAGTGGGGGGGGGTTCTACAATGAGCAGTTCTTC.